A single sample is the source of the 30 T cell receptor beta chains below, sequenced in a study of cytomegalovirus exposure and HLA in healthy donors (TCRdb year 2017). Libraries were made using the immunoSEQ multiplex PCR assay. For the multiplex PCR, a mixture combining 60 forward primers for TCR Vbeta segments and 13 reverse primers for TCR Jbeta segments was used. Drawn from immuneACCESS, this table holds only the in-frame rearrangements with V and J called that TCRdb kept. Clones are partly lost; checked studies trace under half to an unresolved V gene and leave the rest unexplained. The sample table contains tens of thousands of clones; only one count was recorded for about 81% of them. Clones ranked in the top ten supply about 4.9% of the sample. Sample: PBMCs. These receptors were obtained from a woman aged 25-40 years in good health and CMV-seronegative.

The chain carries TRBV6-5 and TRBJ1-4, with D maybe TRBD1 (5 bases). V was clipped by 0 bases and J by 5 bases, with 10 bases between them. Germline V gene sequence: CDR1 MNHEY, CDR2 SVGAGI. The CDR3 extends over 15 amino acids. The CDR3 loop reads CASSYSRGGNEKLFF. The DNA for the CDR3 is TGTGCCAGCAGTTACTCGAGGGGAGGGAATGAAAAACTGTTTTTT.

This sequence joins TRBV11-3 and TRBJ1-5, with 9 bases aligning to TRBD1. The V and J ends lost 8 bases and 5 bases, in that order; junction bases with no gene match: 16. Germline values: CDR1 SGHNT, CDR2 YENEEA. The CDR3 consists of 17 residues. The CDR3 sequence: CASCLGRGTGFDQPQHF. Here the CDR3 DNA reads TGTGCCAGCTGCCTAGGAAGGGGGACAGGGTTCGATCAGCCCCAGCATTTT.

V gene TRBV6-5 combines with J gene TRBJ2-1, with D tentatively TRBD1 (5 bases). This CDR3 contains 12 residues. The germline CDR1 and CDR2 sequences are MNHEY and SVGAGI. Trimming shortened V by 4 bases and J by 10 bases, and 11 bases separated the two germline ends. The CDR3 nucleotides are TGTGCCAGCAGTTGGGGCCCACAGGAGCAGTTCTTC. It yields the protein CASSWGPQEQFF.

For this clone: A read error may produce the germline difference seen at one junction end. The chain employs TRBV7-9 and TRBJ1-1; D not resolved. CDR3 length: 13 residues. Germline V CDR1 and CDR2: SEHNR, FQNEAQ (reference sequence). CDR3 amino acids: CSSSSGWNTEAFF. The CDR3 coding sequence is TGTTCCAGCAGCTCCGGGTGGAACACTGAAGCTTTCTTT.

J is TRBJ2-7 and V is TRBV12-5, with D tentatively TRBD1 (6 bases). The CDR3 covers 14 residues. V gave up 1 base and J gave up 4 bases, with 11 bases separating them. Germline CDR1 is LGHNT and CDR2 is FRNRAP. As DNA, the CDR3 is TGTGCTAGTGGTTTGGGTTCGACAGGATACGAGCAGTACGTC. Its translation: CASGLGSTGYEQYV.

The sample holds a few counts of this clone. The CDR3 protein is CASSRSRDRVKYEQYV. CDR3 DNA sequence: TGCGCCAGCAGCAGATCCCGGGACAGGGTCAAATACGAGCAGTACGTC. This rearrangement joins TRBV5-1 to TRBJ2-7, with 9 bases lining up with TRBD1. The junction had 12 bases not matched to a gene; V was cut back by 4 bases and J by 4 bases. The CDR3 is 16 residues long. Germline V gives CDR1 SGHRS, CDR2 YFSETQ.

V gene TRBV29-1 combines with J gene TRBJ2-1; 7 bases line up with TRBD1. Germline V gene lookup returns CDR1 SQVTM and CDR2 ANQGSEA. CDR3 length: 16 amino acids. J was trimmed by 3 bases and V by 6 bases; bases with no gene match: 14. CDR3 residues: CSVQNPGQANYNEQFF. In nucleotides, the CDR3 is TGCAGCGTGCAAAACCCTGGACAGGCTAACTACAATGAGCAGTTCTTC.

This rearrangement joins TRBV27 to TRBJ1-5, with 8 bases lining up with TRBD1. CDR1 is MNHEY and CDR2 is SMNVEV in the germline V gene (reference sequence). This CDR3 region has 14 residues. The J segment lost 7 bases and the V segment lost 4 bases, leaving 6 bases of the junction unmatched. This CDR3 is CASSSLTGVQPQHF. CDR3 sequence (DNA): TGTGCCAGCAGTTCCCTGACAGGGGTCCAGCCCCAGCATTTT.

The DNA of the CDR3 is TGCGCCAGCAGCCCCGGGGACAGGGGAGGGACCGGGGAGCTGTTTTTT. Its protein product is CASSPGDRGGTGELFF. V and J are TRBV5-1 and TRBJ2-2; 10 bases match TRBD1. The CDR3 length is 16 residues. Losses at the gene ends were 4 bases for V and 5 bases for J; bases not matched to a gene: 8. Germline values: CDR1 SGHRS, CDR2 YFSETQ.

The chain recombines TRBV7-9 with TRBJ2-1; a weak D match, TRBD2 (5 bases). The CDR3 loop spans 14 amino acids. CDR1 and CDR2 (germline): SEHNR, FQNEAQ (reference sequence). Between the trimmed V and J ends, which lost 1 base and 8 bases, there was a span of 12 bases. CDR3 DNA: TGTGCCAGCAGCTTAGTTGAGTCTAGCCATGAGCAGTTCTTC. Translating it yields CASSLVESSHEQFF.

The CDR3 region is CASSPKAGGVAKNIQYF. The CDR3 nucleotides are TGTGCCAGCAGTCCTAAAGCGGGAGGTGTGGCCAAAAACATTCAGTACTTC. The chain employs TRBV5-4 and TRBJ2-4; TRBD2 matches 9 bases. The V segment lost 5 bases and the J segment 1 base; nucleotides outside the gene matches: 10. Germline CDR1 and CDR2: SGHNT and YYREEE (reference sequence). This CDR3 spans 17 amino acids. Full variable domain (missing parts from reference TRBV5-4 and TRBJ2-4): ETGVTQSPTHLIKTRGQQVTLRCSSQSGHNTVSWYQQALGQGPQFIFQYYREEENGRGNFPPRFSGLQFPNYSSELNVNALELDDSALYLCASSPKAGGVAKNIQYFGAGTRLSVL.

The rearrangement joins TRBV28 to TRBJ2-7, with D possibly being TRBD2 (5 bases). Germline V gene sequence: CDR1 MDHEN, CDR2 SYDVKM. Trimming took off 9 bases at V and 3 bases at J, with 18 bases between the two ends. This CDR3 contains 14 residues. The chain's CDR3 is CASRWASRVYEQYF. The CDR3 DNA follows: TGTGCCAGTCGTTGGGCCTCGAGGGTCTACGAGCAGTACTTC.

The chain employs TRBV4-3 and TRBJ1-4; D perhaps matches TRBD1 (6 bases). CDR1 is LGHNA and CDR2 is YSLEER in the germline V gene. The length of the CDR3 is 16 residues. V gave up 1 base and J gave up 5 bases, with 14 bases separating them. The CDR3 DNA follows: TGCGCCAGCAGCCAAGGTCCGCGGGGGCGGAATGAAAAACTGTTTTTT. Its protein product is CASSQGPRGRNEKLFF.

The CDR3 region is CATSPGQGTIEQYF. CDR3 sequence (DNA): TGCGCCACCTCTCCGGGACAGGGTACGATCGAGCAGTACTTC. V is TRBV5-1 and J is TRBJ2-7; TRBD1 agrees at 9 bases. Trimming cost V 9 bases and J 6 bases; bases outside gene matches: 13. CDR3 length equals 14 residues. CDR1 and CDR2 (germline): SGHRS, YFSETQ.

This clone has only a few counts. The chain carries TRBV4-1 and TRBJ2-7, with D possibly TRBD2 on 6 matching bases. The CDR3 length is 14 residues. Germline assignment: CDR1 MGHRA and CDR2 YSYEKL. Trimming took off 1 base at V and 6 bases at J, with 13 bases between the two ends. The CDR3 is CASSQAGVLGEQYF. In DNA, the CDR3 is TGCGCCAGCAGCCAAGCGGGGGTTTTGGGCGAGCAGTACTTC.

This chain links TRBV7-3 with TRBJ2-1, with 10 bases fitting TRBD2. This CDR3 has 16 residues. With 3 bases clipped from V and 3 bases from J, the junction kept 5 bases outside the gene matches. From germline, CDR1 is SGHTA and CDR2 FQGTGA. This chain's CDR3 is CASSLRGTSDYNEQFF. The CDR3 region has the DNA TGTGCCAGCAGCTTGCGTGGGACTAGCGACTACAATGAGCAGTTCTTC. The full variable domain, with the rest looked up from reference TRBV7-3 and TRBJ2-1, is GAGVSQTPSNKVTEKGKYVELRCDPISGHTALYWYRQSLGQGPEFLIYFQGTGAADDSGLPNDRFFAVRPEGSVSTLKIQRTERGDSAVYLCASSLRGTSDYNEQFFGPGTRLTVL.

This clone appeared a few times. The chain is built from TRBV7-6 and TRBJ1-1; D remains ambiguous. V lost 2 bases and J 5 bases, leaving 12 bases between the germline ends. This CDR3 is built from 14 residues. Germline CDR1 SGHVS, CDR2 FNYEAQ. In nucleotides, the CDR3 is TGTGCCAGCAGCTTATCCCGGCAGGTGACTGAAGCTTTCTTT. Its protein product is CASSLSRQVTEAFF.

The J gene is TRBJ1-5, the V gene TRBV6-6; 9 bases align to TRBD1. Germline CDR1 is MNHNY and CDR2 is SVGAGI (reference sequence). The J segment lost 6 bases and the V segment lost 6 bases, leaving 9 bases of the junction unmatched. This CDR3 spans 15 amino acids. CDR3 sequence: CASRGGGTGSQPQHF. Here the CDR3 DNA reads TGTGCCAGCAGAGGGGGGGGGACAGGGAGTCAGCCCCAGCATTTT.

About this clone itself: At one end the junction does not follow the germline gene, possibly because of a read error. V and J are TRBV19 and TRBJ2-3; 11 bases match TRBD2. There are 15 residues in the CDR3. The V gene's germline CDR1 is LNHDA and CDR2 SQIVND (reference sequence). CDR3 in amino acids: CASRIAGGPTDTQYF. The CDR3 DNA reads as TGTGCCAGTAGGATAGCGGGAGGGCCCACAGATACGCAGTATTTT. Using reference TRBV19 and TRBJ2-3 for the parts outside the CDR3, the full variable domain is DGGITQSPKYLFRKEGQNVTLSCEQNLNHDAMYWYRQDPGQGLRLIYYSQIVNDFQKGDIAEGYSVSREKKESFPLTVTSAQKNPTAFYLCASRIAGGPTDTQYFGPGTRLTVL.

The V and J genes are TRBV21-1 and TRBJ2-7; the DNA was not used to check the table's D call, TRBD2. TRBV21-1 is flagged as a pseudogene. CDR3 length equals 16 residues. The CDR3 here is CASSKKASGNSYEQYF. The CDR3 DNA is TGTGCCAGCAGCAAAAAGGCTAGCGGGAACTCCTACGAGCAGTACTTC.

This clone occurred once. The rearrangement links TRBV28 to TRBJ1-1; a possible D gene is TRBD1 (6 bases). The V gene's germline CDR1 is MDHEN and CDR2 SYDVKM. The CDR3 runs to 16 residues. Between the trimmed V and J ends, which lost 7 bases and 1 base, there was a span of 19 bases. This chain's CDR3 is CASITFIGQPNTEAFF. The DNA of the CDR3 is TGTGCCAGCATTACTTTTATCGGACAGCCGAACACTGAAGCTTTCTTT.

In regard to this clone: The DNA is omitted, as the CDR3 cannot be located on it reliably, and the CDR3 follows TCRdb's listing. This chain links TRBV7-9 with TRBJ2-5; the D call of TRBD1 is as the table states it, not checked on the DNA. The CDR3 sequence runs 14 residues, both termini included. The germline V gene encodes CDR1 SEHNR and CDR2 FQNEAQ (reference sequence). CDR3 residues: CASSIQGFLETQYF.

This chain links TRBV4-1 with TRBJ2-5, with D unresolved. Germline V gene lookup returns CDR1 MGHRA and CDR2 YSYEKL. V was cut by 1 base and J by 4 bases, with 10 bases left in between. This CDR3 region has 14 residues. CDR3 nucleotides: TGCGCCAGCAGCCAAGTCCCTAGTCGAGAGACCCAGTACTTC. Residues: CASSQVPSRETQYF.

J is TRBJ2-5 and V is TRBV7-2, with D possibly being TRBD1 (6 bases). CDR1 SGHTA and CDR2 FQGNSA come from the germline V gene. The V end lost 5 bases, the J end lost 2 bases, and 12 bases lay between the germline ends. The CDR3 totals 14 residues. CDR3 nucleotide sequence: TGTGCCAGCAGCCAGGACAGCCTACAAGAGACCCAGTACTTC. Encoded protein: CASSQDSLQETQYF.

This sequence joins TRBV7-2 and TRBJ2-7; 14 bases are a match to TRBD2. The length of the CDR3 is 18 residues. Germline V CDR1 and CDR2: SGHTA, FQGNSA. After removal of 5 bases from V and 8 bases from J, the junction contained 17 bases not matched to a gene. The CDR3 DNA reads TGTGCCAGCAGCCCACTGACTAGCGGGAGGGCCGATCGCGGAAAGCAGTACTTC. Translating it yields CASSPLTSGRADRGKQYF. Combining the CDR3 with reference TRBV7-2 and TRBJ2-7 gives the whole variable domain GAGVSQSPSNKVTEKGKDVELRCDPISGHTALYWYRQSLGQGLEFLIYFQGNSAPDKSGLPSDRFSAERTGGSVSTLTIQRTQQEDSAVYLCASSPLTSGRADRGKQYFGPGTRLTVT.

As concerns this clone: The CDR3 carries no conserved terminal phenylalanine or tryptophan, so it likely arises from a read error. The chain joins TRBV6-5 to TRBJ1-2; TRBD1 agrees at 7 bases. V was pared by 2 bases and J by 1 base, with 4 bases of the junction left unmatched. From germline, CDR1 is MNHEY and CDR2 SVGAGI. This CDR3 comprises 15 residues. The DNA of the CDR3 is TGTGCCAGCAGTTACAAAGGGGGCGATAACTATGGCTACACCCTC. This gives the protein CASSYKGGDNYGYTL.

In its sample, this clone ranks as medium-sized. The gene calls are TRBV7-6 and TRBJ2-5, with D perhaps TRBD2 (5 bases). V was shortened by 1 base and J by 5 bases, with 8 bases between the two germline ends. Germline lookup yields CDR1 SGHVS and CDR2 FNYEAQ. The CDR3 spans 13 residues. DNA for the CDR3: TGTGCCAGCAGCTTAGAGCGGAAGGAGACCCAGTACTTC. Translation: CASSLERKETQYF. The variable domain in full, completed from reference TRBV7-6 and TRBJ2-5, reads GAGVSQSPRYKVTKRGQDVALRCDPISGHVSLYWYRQALGQGPEFLTYFNYEAQQDKSGLPNDRFSAERPEGSISTLTIQRTEQRDSAMYRCASSLERKETQYFGPGTRLLVL.

The chain uses TRBV5-1 and TRBJ2-3; 8 bases are a match to TRBD1. The CDR3 has 16 amino acids. Germline loops: CDR1 SGHRS, CDR2 YFSETQ. After removal of 0 bases from V and 0 bases from J, the junction contained 3 bases not matched to a gene. This chain's CDR3 is CASSLADRASTDTQYF. For the CDR3, the DNA is TGCGCCAGCAGCTTGGCGGACAGGGCTAGCACAGATACGCAGTATTTT.

The genes are TRBV19 and TRBJ2-5, with 8 bases identical to TRBD1. Looked up from germline, CDR1 is LNHDA and CDR2 is SQIVND (reference sequence). V shed 1 base and J 2 bases; nucleotides not matched to a gene: 6. The CDR3 loop spans 16 amino acids. The DNA of the CDR3 is TGTGCCAGTAGTATAGGGTCAGGGGGCTCACAAGAGACCCAGTACTTC. Translated: CASSIGSGGSQETQYF.

This clone was seen only a few times. The chain is built from TRBV6-5 and TRBJ1-1; 8 nucleotides line up with TRBD1. V was pared by 2 bases and J by 1 base, with 3 bases of the junction left unmatched. Germline V gene data show CDR1 as MNHEY and CDR2 as SVGAGI. The length of the CDR3 is 15 residues. DNA of the CDR3: TGTGCCAGCAGTTACGGACAGGGAAAGAACACTGAAGCTTTCTTT. This sequence encodes CASSYGQGKNTEAFF.